The source of this T cell receptor (beta chain) is a study of fetal regulatory T cell absence and autoimmunity. At the level of the study: The IPEX patients lacked clinical diabetes but had exocrine pancreas autoimmunity. Points from the study as a whole: Pancreas and cord blood did not differ much in TRB family usage. Compared with cord blood, pancreas showed oligoclonal TCR enrichment, some clones over 80-fold.

This CDR3 is built from 13 residues. V was clipped by 6 bases and J by 3 bases, with 12 bases between them. Germline V gene sequence: CDR1 SGHTA, CDR2 FQGNSA. The survey-level immunoSEQ assay was used. Assay used: immunoSEQ multiplex PCR; TCRdb lists only in-frame clones, some missing. The table includes 95,000 to 100,000 clones, about two thirds detected once. For this clone: Antigen: not known.

The sample consisted of pancreas tissue. V is TRBV7-2 and J is TRBJ2-7; D is perhaps TRBD1 (7 bases). This TCR was recovered from a male donor with IPEX syndrome. CDR3 DNA sequence: TGTGCCAGCAGTCAGGGGGGTTTCTACGAGCAGTACTTC. This translates into CASSQGGFYEQYF.